Given below is one T cell receptor beta chain in context. The antigen is undetermined. With V trimmed by 4 bases and J by 6 bases, 1 base remained unmatched. This CDR3 region has 12 residues. Germline V lookup: CDR1 SGHTA, CDR2 FQGNSA. This sample is part of a study of T cell responses to AZD1222 COVID-19 vaccine. Study findings and constraints: Clonal diversity was possibly underestimated, and white British individuals and females predominated among donors. Repertoires were obtained only post-peak T cell response. Along spike, vaccine-associated CD4 TCRs were found throughout, with dominance at 160-218 and 743-854.

Sequencing used immunoSEQ multiplex PCR; TCRdb keeps in-frame clones, though not all of them. Counted here are about 120,000 clones, 80% to 95% occurring once; the ten biggest clones make up about 8%. The receptor's source is an adult who received the AZD1222 COVID-19 vaccine. The V gene is TRBV7-2, the J gene TRBJ1-2; 8 nucleotides match TRBD1. This specimen was peripheral blood, taken 28 days after the second AZD1222 dose. Here the CDR3 reads CASSSTGDGYTF. Here the CDR3 DNA reads TGTGCCAGCAGCTCGACAGGGGATGGCTACACCTTC.